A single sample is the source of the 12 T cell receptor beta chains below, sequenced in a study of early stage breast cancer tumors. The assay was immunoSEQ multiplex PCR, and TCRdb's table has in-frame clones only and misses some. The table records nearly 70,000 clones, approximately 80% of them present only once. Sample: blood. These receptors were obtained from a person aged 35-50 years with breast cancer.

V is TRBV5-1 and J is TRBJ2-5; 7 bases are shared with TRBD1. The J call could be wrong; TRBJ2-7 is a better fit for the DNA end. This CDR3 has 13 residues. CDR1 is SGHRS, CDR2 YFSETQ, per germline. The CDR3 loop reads CASSRTGPYEQYF. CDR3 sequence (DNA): TGCGCCAGCTCCCGGACAGGACCCTACGAGCAGTACTTC.

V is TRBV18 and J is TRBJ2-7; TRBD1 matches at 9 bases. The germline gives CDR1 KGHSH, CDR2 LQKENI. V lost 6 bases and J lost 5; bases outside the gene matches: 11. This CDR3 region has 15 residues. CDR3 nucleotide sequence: TGTGCCAGCTCTTCACTGGGGACAGGGACGGACGAGCAGTACTTC. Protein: CASSSLGTGTDEQYF.

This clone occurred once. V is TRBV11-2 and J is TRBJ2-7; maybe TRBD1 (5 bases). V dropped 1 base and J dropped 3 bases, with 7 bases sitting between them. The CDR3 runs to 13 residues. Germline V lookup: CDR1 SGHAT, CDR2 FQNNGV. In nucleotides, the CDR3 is TGTGCCAGCAGCTTAGGACAGTTCTACGAGCAGTACTTC. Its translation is CASSLGQFYEQYF.

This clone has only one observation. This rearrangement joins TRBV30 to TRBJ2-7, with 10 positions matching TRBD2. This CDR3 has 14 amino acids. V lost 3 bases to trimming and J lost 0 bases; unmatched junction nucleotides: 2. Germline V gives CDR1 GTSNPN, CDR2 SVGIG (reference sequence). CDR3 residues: CAWRSSGSSYEQYF. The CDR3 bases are TGTGCCTGGAGGTCTAGCGGGAGCTCCTACGAGCAGTACTTC.

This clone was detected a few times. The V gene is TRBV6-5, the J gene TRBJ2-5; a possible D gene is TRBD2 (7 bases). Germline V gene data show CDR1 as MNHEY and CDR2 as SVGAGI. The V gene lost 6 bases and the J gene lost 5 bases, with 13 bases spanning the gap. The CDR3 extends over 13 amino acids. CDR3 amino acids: CASRPAGAETQYF. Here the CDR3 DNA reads TGTGCCAGCAGGCCTGCGGGGGCCGAGACCCAGTACTTC.

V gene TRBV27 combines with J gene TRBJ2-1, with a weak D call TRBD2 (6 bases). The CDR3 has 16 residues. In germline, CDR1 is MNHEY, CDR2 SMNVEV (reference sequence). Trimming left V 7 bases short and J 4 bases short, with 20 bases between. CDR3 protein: CASISPPGLLYNEQFF. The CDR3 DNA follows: TGTGCCAGCATTTCACCTCCGGGACTCCTTTACAATGAGCAGTTCTTC.

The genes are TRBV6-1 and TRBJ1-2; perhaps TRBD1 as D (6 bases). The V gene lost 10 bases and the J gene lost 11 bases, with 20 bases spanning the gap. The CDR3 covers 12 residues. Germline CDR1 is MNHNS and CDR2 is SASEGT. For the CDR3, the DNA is TGTGCCACTGCGGGGGGGCGGATGGGTTACACCTTC. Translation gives CATAGGRMGYTF.

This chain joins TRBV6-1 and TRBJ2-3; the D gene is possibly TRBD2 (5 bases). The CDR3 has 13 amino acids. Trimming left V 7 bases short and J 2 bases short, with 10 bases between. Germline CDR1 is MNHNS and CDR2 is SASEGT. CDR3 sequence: CASTDSYTDTQYF. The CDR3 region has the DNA TGTGCCAGCACGGACTCATACACAGATACGCAGTATTTT.

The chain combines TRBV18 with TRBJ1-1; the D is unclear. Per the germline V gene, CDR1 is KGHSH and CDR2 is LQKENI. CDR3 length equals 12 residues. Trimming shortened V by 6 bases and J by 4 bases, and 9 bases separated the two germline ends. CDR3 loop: CASSPVGTEAFF. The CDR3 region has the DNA TGTGCCAGCTCCCCAGTAGGCACTGAAGCTTTCTTT.

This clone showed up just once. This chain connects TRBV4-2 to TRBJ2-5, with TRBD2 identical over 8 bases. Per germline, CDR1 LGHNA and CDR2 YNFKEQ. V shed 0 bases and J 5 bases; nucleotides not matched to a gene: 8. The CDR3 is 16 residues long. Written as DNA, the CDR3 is TGTGCCAGCAGCCAAGATAGGACGGGGGGGAGGGAGACCCAGTACTTC. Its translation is CASSQDRTGGRETQYF.

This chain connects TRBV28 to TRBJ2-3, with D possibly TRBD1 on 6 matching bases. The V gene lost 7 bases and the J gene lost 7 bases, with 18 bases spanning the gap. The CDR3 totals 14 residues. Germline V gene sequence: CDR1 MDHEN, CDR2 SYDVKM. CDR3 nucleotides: TGTGCCAGCACACAATTGGGGGCGTCAAATACGCAGTATTTT. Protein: CASTQLGASNTQYF.

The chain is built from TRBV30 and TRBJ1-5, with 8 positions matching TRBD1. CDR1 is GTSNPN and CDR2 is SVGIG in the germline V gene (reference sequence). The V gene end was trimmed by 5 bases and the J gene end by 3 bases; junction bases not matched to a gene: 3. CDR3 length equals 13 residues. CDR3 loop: CAWDRGYNQPQHF. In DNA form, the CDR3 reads TGTGCCTGGGACAGGGGATACAATCAGCCCCAGCATTTT. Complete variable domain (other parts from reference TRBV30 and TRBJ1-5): SQTIHQWPATLVQPVGSPLSLECTVEGTSNPNLYWYRQAAGRGLQLLFYSVGIGQISSEVPQNLSASRPQDRQFILSSKKLLLSDSGFYLCAWDRGYNQPQHFGDGTRLSIL.